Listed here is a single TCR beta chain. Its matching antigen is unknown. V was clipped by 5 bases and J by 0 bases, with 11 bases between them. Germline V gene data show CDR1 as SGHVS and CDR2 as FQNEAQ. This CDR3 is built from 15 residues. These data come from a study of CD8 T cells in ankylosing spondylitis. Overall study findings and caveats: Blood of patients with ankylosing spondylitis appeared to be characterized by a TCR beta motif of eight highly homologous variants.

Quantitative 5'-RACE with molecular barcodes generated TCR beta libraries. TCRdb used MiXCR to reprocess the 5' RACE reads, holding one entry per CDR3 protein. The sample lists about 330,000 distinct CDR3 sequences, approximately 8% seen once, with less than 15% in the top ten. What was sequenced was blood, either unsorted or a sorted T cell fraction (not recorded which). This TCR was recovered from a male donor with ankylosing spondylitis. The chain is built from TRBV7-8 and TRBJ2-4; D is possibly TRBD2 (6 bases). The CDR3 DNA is TGTGCCAGCAGCACCCCAGCGGGAGCCAAAAACATTCAGTACTTC. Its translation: CASSTPAGAKNIQYF.